The clone carrying this TCR beta chain was seen a handful of times. Its antigen remains unidentified. This sample was taken from a study of T cell repertoires in cytomegalovirus infection. Study information: Selected CMV epitopes included recently identified HLA-C-restricted ones as well as well-studied HLA-B-restricted ones. Based on public TCR beta signatures, there were indications of CMV infection and of a matching HLA type.

TCRdb passed the reads through MiXCR, listing each CDR3 protein once. In the table there are tens of thousands of distinct CDR3 sequences, 20% to 25% of which are singletons. Study-wide findings and caveats: Dominant in the ex vivo response were TCR beta clonotypes restricted by HLA-C and specific for CMV.

Between the trimmed V and J ends, which lost 7 bases and 6 bases, there was a span of 19 bases. The CDR3 extends over 14 amino acids. CDR1 is SGHTA, CDR2 FQGNSA, per germline. This clonotype originated in a human donor in good health (CMV status not recorded). Some clones in this sample may be carry-over from other donors' samples. The V and J genes are TRBV7-2 and TRBJ2-7; D might be TRBD1 (6 bases). The sequenced sample was CD8+ T cells from cultured PBMCs, obtained from culture after CMV antigen stimulation. The CDR3 spells CASTYASGALEQYF. The CDR3 nucleotides are TGTGCCAGCACCTACGCTTCAGGGGCTCTCGAGCAGTACTTC.